This T cell receptor (beta chain) emerged from a study of patients and donors after allogeneic stem cell transplantation. Germline V gives CDR1 SGHTS, CDR2 YDEGEE. The CDR3 has 16 amino acids. J gave up 2 bases and V 4 bases, and 6 bases lay outside the gene matches. This clonotype was observed a handful of times. One entry per CDR3 protein results from TCRdb running MiXCR on the RT-PCR reads. The sample carries more than 7,500 distinct CDR3 sequences, roughly 10% recorded once. Sequencing was performed on blood, either unsorted or a sorted T cell fraction (not recorded which). The genes are TRBV5-8 and TRBJ2-3, with TRBD2 matching 11 bases. This sequence was found in a human donor who was either an allogeneic HSCT recipient or a stem cell or donor lymphocyte infusion donor (not recorded which). It is not recorded whose cells these are; they may come from a transplant donor. In DNA, the CDR3 is TGTGCCAGCAGCCTTAGACTAGCGGGGACCACAGATACGCAGTATTTT. The encoded protein is CASSLRLAGTTDTQYF.